This entry features one T cell receptor (beta chain) sequence. Antigen unknown. During construction of the library, unique molecular identifiers were attached to individual cDNA molecules for quantitative, reproducible TCR counting. TCRdb fed the RACE reads into MiXCR, producing one record per CDR3 protein. The sample lists around 380,000 distinct CDR3 sequences; roughly 4.8% were seen once. The CDR3 spans 11 residues. Trimming shortened V by 11 bases and J by 3 bases, and 10 bases separated the two germline ends. Per the germline V gene, CDR1 is SEHNR and CDR2 is FQNEAQ (reference sequence). The sample belongs to a study of human T cells and chemical hapten exposure. About the study: TCR yields differed between samples (mainly from small differences in pooled library volume).

As for time point: patch test 1, 2 weeks after DPC sensitization. Treatment defined: therapeutic diphenylcyclopropenone sensitization with weekly scalp DPC. Whole-study findings and limits: It was expanded TCRs that formed significantly more large CDR3 similarity clusters than controls did. No shift was seen in TCRs above 1 in 1000 frequency with DPC sensitization.

Source: whole blood, taken in connection with sensitization to the hapten diphenylcyclopropenone (DPC). The chain carries TRBV7-9 and TRBJ1-1, with TRBD1 as a possible D gene (6 bases). The receptor was isolated from a woman aged 50 to 60 with alopecia areata. Some clones in this sample may be carry-over from other donors' samples. For the CDR3, the DNA is TGTGCCGGGGAGGGGGACACTGAAGCTTTCTTT. As protein: CAGEGDTEAFF.